One T cell receptor beta chain is described in this entry. No antigen is known for it. No qualities accompany the bases; no much larger clone lies one base away. The data belong to a study of cytomegalovirus exposure and HLA in healthy donors (dated by TCRdb to between 2016 and 2019). Some background on the complete study: An earlier analysis of some 550 of the donors reported roughly 270 Gb of sequence data and more than 90 million unique TCR beta sequences from about 179 million T cells. In a later analysis, previously published TCR beta repertoires from several hundred donors were re-analyzed and high-resolution HLA genotyping was added so that TCR occurrence patterns could be studied. Among the approximately 400 genotyped donors, under 90% belonged to the genetic ancestry cluster associated with self-reported Caucasian donors. The study used immunosequencing to profile the T cell repertoires of 600 to 850 subjects and linked those repertoires to cytomegalovirus serostatus. The study aimed to test whether signatures of past pathogen exposure could be identified by cataloging public T cell receptors. Genome-wide SNP genotypes for about 55% of the 666 donors were used in a later genetic analysis, which treated that subset as a discovery cohort. Four to six DR-DQ haplotypes were handled as single units for association and clustering, since linkage in the cohort was strong. Rather than drawing on any new phenotypic data, the later analysis identified candidate immune exposures from TCR beta sequences and the way those sequences occurred across donors. Donor age, sex, ethnicity and CMV serostatus were compiled together with the repertoire data. On average, around 230,000 unique TCR beta nucleotide sequences were sequenced per donor among fewer than 500 genotyped donors of the cohort, with 15% to 20% of those sequences being non-productive. The number of donors typed differed by locus, with 629-630 for A, B, C, DRB1 and DQB1, around 520 for DQA1, 600 to 610 for DPA1, and around 450 for DPB1. In addition to the first cohort of around 670 subjects, a separate validation cohort of 130 or so different subjects was used. The study combined high-throughput TCR immunosequencing, statistical association of individual TCRs with disease status, and machine learning to predict cytomegalovirus infection status. HLA typing covered class I and class II loci at four-digit resolution. To decide whether each TCR beta V gene segment behaved as functional or pseudogenic, an earlier analysis of some 600 of the donors relied on high-throughput TCR beta sequencing. An early release covering roughly 600 HLA-typed donors comprised approximately 290 gigabases of sequencing data and 85 million or so unique TCR sequences. All discovery cohort repertoires had been generated using a single sequencing platform. Results the study describes overall, beyond this receptor: A group of highly shared sequence variants was considered likely to be a technical artifact of the sequencing pipeline. For the cohort, immune exposure information was limited to CMV serostatus. This cohort had only TCR beta chains sequenced, and the lack of alpha or paired-chain data limited which features could be detected. In a later analysis, the rate of TCR association differed among HLA loci, with DRB1 alleles having the most associated TCRs and HLA-C alleles having the fewest. Compared with the roughly 670-donor mean, donors in an Asian-associated ancestry cluster had fewer N-insertions in productive TCRs, according to a later genetic analysis. Several of the top co-occurrence clusters appeared to be linked to parvovirus B19, influenza, CMV and Epstein-Barr virus, according to a later analysis. Because the 87-base-pair reads could not distinguish some IMGT-functional V segments, including TRBV6-2 and TRBV6-3, those segments were excluded. The classifier was reported to diagnose cytomegalovirus status with high specificity and sensitivity in both the original cohort and the validation cohort. A further reported finding was that TCR beta sequences accurately predicted the HLA-A and HLA-B alleles for most subjects in the first cohort. When HLA alleles, especially DR and DQ, strongly co-occurred, attributing TCR associations to individual alleles was difficult. Because HLA typing was unavailable for some donors at each locus, only the typed subset was used in association tests. Most CMV-associated TCR beta chains appeared to be HLA-restricted in a later analysis, and the HLA associations seemed to be driven largely by CMV exposure. A few of the identified cytomegalovirus-associated TCR beta chains were confirmed in vitro to be specific for cytomegalovirus antigens. While some public TCRs were present in many individuals, most TCR sequences turned up only very rarely across donors. Approximately 18 rarely observed V segments, including chromosome 9 orphons, were excluded from the earlier analysis of some 590 of the donors because counts were too low. A later analysis found that HLA-associated TCR beta chains were more clonally expanded and had lower generation probabilities than equally common non-associated chains. The presence/absence analyses assumed that sequencing depth was roughly uniform across donors, and that assumption may not be true. It was suggested by the authors that the approach could potentially be generalized to other disease states and immunological phenotypes. Linkage disequilibrium might explain the correlated functional status among segregating V segments, but an unknown experimental factor could not be ruled out. A later analysis associated approximately 17,000 TCR beta sequences with specific HLA alleles at a false discovery rate of 0.05. The study listed 150 to 200 TCR beta chains as associated with cytomegalovirus. V-gene and J-gene trimming of TCR beta chains was associated with a missense DCLRE1C variant in a later genetic analysis, and the association was replicated in an independent cohort. An earlier analysis of some 560 of the donors showed that most TCR beta V segments appeared in productive rearrangements either about 90% or about 30% of the time, which broadly matched IMGT annotations.

Library preparation employed the immunoSEQ multiplex PCR assay. A mixture of 60 forward primers for TCR Vbeta segments and 13 reverse primers for TCR Jbeta segments was used in the multiplex PCR. A multiplex PCR assay on genomic DNA amplified the CDR3 region of rearranged TCR beta genes. The Illumina HiSeq System was used to sequence the amplified TCR beta libraries as 87-base-pair reads. The paper's data handling went like this. In a later analysis, tens of millions of unique TCR beta chains were counted across the 690 or so repertoires, and roughly 11 million of these chains were shared by at least two donors. Raw reads were error-corrected and collapsed into unique sequences with a nearest-neighbor algorithm that merged closely related sequences to remove PCR and sequencing errors. To assign V, D and J gene segments, CDR3 sequences were aligned to IMGT reference sequences. For a sequence to be retained, a match of at least six nucleotides to both a V gene segment and a J gene segment was required. A rearrangement was called productive if the CDR3 had no stop codons and remained in frame with V and J, and every other rearrangement was called non-productive. Following IMGT convention, CDR3 was defined as the stretch from the second conserved V-encoded cysteine up to the conserved J-encoded phenylalanine. Sequences without an unambiguous match to a single V gene segment were excluded from the earlier analysis of about 640 of the donors. In an earlier analysis of some 590 of the donors, a V segment was called functional when productive rearrangements were above 56.7%, and segregating when the standard deviation between donors exceeded 5%. A statistical classification framework was developed to diagnose cytomegalovirus status using the catalog of TCR beta chain sequences. V and J gene assignment, in a later analysis, came from comparing TCR nucleotide sequences with IMGT/GENE-DB human TR gene sequences. The TCRdist pipeline was used in a later analysis to assign CDR3 sequences and most-parsimonious VDJ recombination scenarios. In a later analysis, each TCR beta chain was defined by its CDR3 amino acid sequence together with its V-gene family, and reads without a unique V-gene family were excluded. To address suspected cross-contamination and a sequencing artifact, a later analysis removed a few hundred highly shared, low-generation-probability nucleotide sequences. A later analysis calculated a clonal expansion index for each public chain from normalized within-repertoire ranks of inferred template counts. Generation probabilities in a later analysis came from a VDJ recombination model fitted to out-of-frame rearrangements, and those results were checked against IGoR. In a later analysis, TCR-TCR, TCR-HLA and TCR-CMV co-occurrence was scored with hypergeometric tests, and a repertoire-size bias correction was applied to TCR pairs. A later analysis estimated false discovery rates by permuting HLA or CMV assignments 20 times. In a later analysis, co-occurring TCRs were grouped with DBSCAN, and TCRdist sequence similarity was added when clustering was performed within HLA-allele-positive subsets. Repertoires with fewer than 30,000 or more than 120,000 public chains, plus five repertoires with anomalous nucleotide sharing, were excluded from co-occurrence clustering. The table was pulled from immuneACCESS by TCRdb, which kept in-frame rearrangements only. Such tables lose some clones; where checked, under half of the loss comes from unresolved V genes, and the rest has no known cause. V and J calls and clone size are as listed in that table; D and trimming were resolved from the DNA. Within this sample are fewer than 180,000 clones, with roughly 77% of them counted one time only. The top ten clonotypes cover 3.5% to 4.5% of the sample.

Based on the germline V gene (reference sequence), the CDR1 and CDR2 sequences are LNHDA and SQIVND. CDR3 length: 14 amino acids, cysteine to phenylalanine. Only CDR3 DNA is held: 42 bases, read in frame from base 1. Trimming removed 2 bases from V and 6 bases from J, leaving 13 bases between the germline ends. The cohort was made up of 500 to 850 healthy bone marrow donors. At the time of sampling, all cohort members were nominally healthy, though unrecorded immune exposures were likely present. Of the 666 cohort members, some 270 had positive CMV serostatus and around 350 had negative CMV serostatus, and CMV serostatus was not recorded for the donor. Each donor provided a peripheral blood sample, and peripheral blood mononuclear cells were used for TCR beta sequencing. The Qiagen DNeasy Blood Extraction Kit was used to extract genomic DNA from the blood cell samples.

The receptor was isolated from a human donor in good health. The sample comprised PBMCs. This chain joins TRBV19 to TRBJ1-1; TRBD1 is a possible D gene, resting on 6 matching bases. The DNA sequence is as follows: TGTGCCAGTAGTATAACGGGGGGCGCCGCTGAAGCTTTCTTT. Its protein reads: CASSITGGAAEAFF.